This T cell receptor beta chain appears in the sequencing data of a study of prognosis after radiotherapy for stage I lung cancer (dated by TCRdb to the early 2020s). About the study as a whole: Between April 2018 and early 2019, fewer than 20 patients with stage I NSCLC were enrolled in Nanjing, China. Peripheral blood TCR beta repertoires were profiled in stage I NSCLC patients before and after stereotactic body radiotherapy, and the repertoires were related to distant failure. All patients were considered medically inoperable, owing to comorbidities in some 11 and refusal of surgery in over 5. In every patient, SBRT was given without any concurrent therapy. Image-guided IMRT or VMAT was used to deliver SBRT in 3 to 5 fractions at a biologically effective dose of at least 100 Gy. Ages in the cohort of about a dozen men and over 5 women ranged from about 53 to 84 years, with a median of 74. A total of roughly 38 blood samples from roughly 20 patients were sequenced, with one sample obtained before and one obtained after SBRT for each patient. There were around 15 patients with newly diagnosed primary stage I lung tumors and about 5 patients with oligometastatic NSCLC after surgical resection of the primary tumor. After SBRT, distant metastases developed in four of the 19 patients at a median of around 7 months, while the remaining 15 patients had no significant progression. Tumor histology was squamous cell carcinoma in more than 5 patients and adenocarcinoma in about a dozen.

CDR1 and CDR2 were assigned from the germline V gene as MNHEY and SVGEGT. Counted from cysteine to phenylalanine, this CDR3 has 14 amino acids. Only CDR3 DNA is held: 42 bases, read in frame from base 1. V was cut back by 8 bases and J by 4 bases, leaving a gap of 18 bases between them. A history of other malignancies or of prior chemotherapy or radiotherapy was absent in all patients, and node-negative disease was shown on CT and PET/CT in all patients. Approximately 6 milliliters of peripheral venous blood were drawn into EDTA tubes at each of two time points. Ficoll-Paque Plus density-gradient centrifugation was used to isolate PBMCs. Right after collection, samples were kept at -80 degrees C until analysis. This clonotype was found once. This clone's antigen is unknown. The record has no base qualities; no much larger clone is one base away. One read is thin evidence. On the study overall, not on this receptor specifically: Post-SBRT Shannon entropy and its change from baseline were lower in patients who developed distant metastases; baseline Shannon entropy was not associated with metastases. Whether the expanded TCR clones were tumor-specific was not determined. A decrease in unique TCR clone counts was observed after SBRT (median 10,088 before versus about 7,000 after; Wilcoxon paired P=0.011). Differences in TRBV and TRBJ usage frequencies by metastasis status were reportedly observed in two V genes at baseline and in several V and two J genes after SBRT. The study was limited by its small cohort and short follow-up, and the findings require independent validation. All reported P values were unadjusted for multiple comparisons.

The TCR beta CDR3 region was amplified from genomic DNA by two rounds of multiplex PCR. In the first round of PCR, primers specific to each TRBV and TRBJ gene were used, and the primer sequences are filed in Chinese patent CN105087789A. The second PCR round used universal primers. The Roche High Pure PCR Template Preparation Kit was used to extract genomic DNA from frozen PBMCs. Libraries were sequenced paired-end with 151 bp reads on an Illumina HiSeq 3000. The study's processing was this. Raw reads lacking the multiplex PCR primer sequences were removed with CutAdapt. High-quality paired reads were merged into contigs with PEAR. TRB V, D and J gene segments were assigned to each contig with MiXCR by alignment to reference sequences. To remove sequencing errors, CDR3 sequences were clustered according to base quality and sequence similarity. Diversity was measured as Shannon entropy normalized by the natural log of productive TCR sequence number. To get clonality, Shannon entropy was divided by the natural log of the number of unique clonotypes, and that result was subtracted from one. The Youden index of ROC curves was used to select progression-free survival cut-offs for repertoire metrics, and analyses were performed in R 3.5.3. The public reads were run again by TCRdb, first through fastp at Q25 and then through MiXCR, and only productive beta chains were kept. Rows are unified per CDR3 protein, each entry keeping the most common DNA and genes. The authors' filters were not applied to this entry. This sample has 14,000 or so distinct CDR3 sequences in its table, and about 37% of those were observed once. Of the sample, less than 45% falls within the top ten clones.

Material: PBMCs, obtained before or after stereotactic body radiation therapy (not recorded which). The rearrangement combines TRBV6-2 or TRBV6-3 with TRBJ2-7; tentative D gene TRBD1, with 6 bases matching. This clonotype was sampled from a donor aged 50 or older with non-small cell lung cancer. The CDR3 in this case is CASYLGALEYEQYF. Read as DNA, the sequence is TGTGCCAGCTACCTGGGGGCCCTAGAATACGAGCAGTACTTC.